These T cell receptor beta chains were read from a single sample in a study of T cells in localized non-small cell lung cancer. Sequencing was performed with immunoSEQ multiplex PCR; in TCRdb, only in-frame clones are kept and a portion is missing. The data contain around 1,500 clones, around 23% of them singletons. The material was lung tumor tissue, obtained before any cancer treatment. These receptors were obtained from an older male donor with stage I squamous cell lung carcinoma. Both conserved end residues are part of each CDR3. A D gene is named only where the DNA matches it firmly. Clone size is stated in some rows and not others, as once, few, many or a class when expanded.

j_call v_call d_call cdr3_length clone_size cdr3_nt cdr3_aa
TRBJ2-6 TRBV11-3 NA 16 large TGTGCCAGCAGCTTAGGTGCGGGCTCTGGGGCCAACGTCCTGACTTTC CASSLGAGSGANVLTF
TRBJ1-2 TRBV16 NA 11 few TGTGCCAGCGGGACGGACTATGGCTACACCTTC CASGTDYGYTF
TRBJ2-7 TRBV11-3 TRBD2 15 medium-sized TGTGCCAGCACCACGGGTTTAGCGGGCTCCTACGAGCAGTACTTC CASTTGLAGSYEQYF
TRBJ2-6 TRBV2 NA 14 few TGTGCCAGCAGACAGAGCTCTGGGGCCAACGTCCTGACTTTC CASRQSSGANVLTF
TRBJ2-3 TRBV9 NA 12 NA TGTGCCAGCAGTCTCAGGGAGGATACGCAGTATTTT CASSLREDTQYF
TRBJ2-2 TRBV28 TRBD2 15 few TGTGCCAGCAGGGATAGCGGGAGGGAAACCGGGGAGCTGTTTTTT CASRDSGRETGELFF
TRBJ2-1 TRBV6-9 NA 12 NA TGTGCCAGCAGGGCACAGGGAGCTGAGCAGTTCTTC CASRAQGAEQFF
TRBJ2-5 TRBV5-1 NA 14 NA TGCGCCAGCAGCTTGGTAGGCGTGCTGGAGACCCAGTACTTC CASSLVGVLETQYF
TRBJ2-5 TRBV18 NA 13 NA TGTGCCAGCTCACCGGGGTACCAAGAGACCCAGTACTTC CASSPGYQETQYF
TRBJ2-5 TRBV29-1 TRBD1 17 NA TGCAGCGCCCGAAGTTATTGGACAGGGACAGTTCAAGAGACCCAGTACTTC CSARSYWTGTVQETQYF
TRBJ1-3 TRBV6-8 NA 14 medium-sized TGTGCCAGCAGTGACGGTAGCTCTGGAAACACCATATATTTT CASSDGSSGNTIYF
TRBJ1-4 TRBV18 NA 17 NA TGTGCCAGCTCACCACCGGCAATAAGGACGGCGGCTGAAAAACTGTTTTTT CASSPPAIRTAAEKLFF
TRBJ2-1 TRBV11-3 NA 14 few TGTGCCAGCAGCTTAGGGAATATCGACAATGAGCAGTTCTTC CASSLGNIDNEQFF
TRBJ1-5 TRBV23-1 NA 15 few TGCGCCAGCAGCCAAGAAGGCAGGCTCGGGCAGCCCCAGCATTTT CASSQEGRLGQPQHF
TRBJ1-5 TRBV9 NA 13 few TGTGCCAGCAGCCCTTTTGAGGGCCAGCCCCAGCATTTT CASSPFEGQPQHF
TRBJ2-7 TRBV25-1 NA 13 NA TGTGCCAGCCGCTCCCCCAGGGGTCACGAGCAGTACTTC CASRSPRGHEQYF
TRBJ2-7 TRBV11-3 NA 14 few TGTGCCAGCAGCCCCGGTAGGAGCTTCTACGAGCAGTACTTC CASSPGRSFYEQYF
TRBJ2-7 TRBV12-5 NA 14 NA TGTGCTAGTGCCCCTGACAGTCCCTCCTACGAGCAGTACTTC CASAPDSPSYEQYF
TRBJ1-1 TRBV29-1 NA 13 NA TGCAGCGCTTACAGGGAGATGAACACTGAAGCTTTCTTT CSAYREMNTEAFF
TRBJ1-1 TRBV11-3 NA 16 medium-sized TGTGCCAGCAGCTTGCGACCAGGGGTAGGGAACACTGAAGCTTTCTTT CASSLRPGVGNTEAFF
TRBJ1-2 TRBV6-8 NA 14 NA TGTGCCAGCAGTTACTCCAGGGCCAACTATGGCTACACCTTC CASSYSRANYGYTF
TRBJ2-5 TRBV11-3 NA 14 NA TGTGCCAGCAGCCTATACGGCAACCAAGAGACCCAGTACTTC CASSLYGNQETQYF
TRBJ1-3 TRBV15 TRBD1 15 few TGTGCCACCAGCAGAGAAACAGGGGCCCGGGACACCATATATTTT CATSRETGARDTIYF
TRBJ2-1 TRBV19 TRBD1 15 few TGTGCCAGTAGCTTTCCGGGACAGGGGAAAAATGAGCAGTTCTTC CASSFPGQGKNEQFF
TRBJ2-1 TRBV6-8 TRBD1 15 few TGTGCCAGCAGTTCCCCGGGACAGCGGCGTAATGAGCAGTTCTTC CASSSPGQRRNEQFF
TRBJ1-5 TRBV6-8 NA 14 few TGTGCCAGCAGTTTTGACATCAGCAATCAGCCCCAGCATTTT CASSFDISNQPQHF